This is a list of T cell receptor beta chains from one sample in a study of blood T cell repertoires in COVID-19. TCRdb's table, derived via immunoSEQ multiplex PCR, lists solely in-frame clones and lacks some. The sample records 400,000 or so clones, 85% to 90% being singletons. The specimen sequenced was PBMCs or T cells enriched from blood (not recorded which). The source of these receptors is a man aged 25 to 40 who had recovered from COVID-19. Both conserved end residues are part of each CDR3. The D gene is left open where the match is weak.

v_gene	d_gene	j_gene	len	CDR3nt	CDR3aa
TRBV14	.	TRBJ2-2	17	TGTGCCAGCAGCCAAGATGGGAGCGGTTCGAACACCGGGGAGCTGTTTTTT	CASSQDGSGSNTGELFF
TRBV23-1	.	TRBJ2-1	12	TGCGCCAGCAGTCCAGAGAGCGATGAGCAGTTCTTC	CASSPESDEQFF
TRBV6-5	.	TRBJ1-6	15	TGTGCCAGCAGTCGACAGGACACACGGGATTCACCCCTCCACTTT	CASSRQDTRDSPLHF
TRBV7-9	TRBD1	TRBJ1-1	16	TGTGCCAGCAGCCCCCGGACAGGGGCGCTTGACACTGAAGCTTTCTTT	CASSPRTGALDTEAFF
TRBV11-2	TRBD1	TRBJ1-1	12	TGTGCCAGCAGCCGAGTTGACAGGGTGGCTTTCTTT	CASSRVDRVAFF
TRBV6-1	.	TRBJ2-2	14	TGTGCCAGCAGTGACAGAAGGGAGGCCGGGGAGCTGTTTTTT	CASSDRREAGELFF
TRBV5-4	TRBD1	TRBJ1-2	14	TGTGCCAGCAGCAACCAGGGACAGGGTTACCGCTACACCTTC	CASSNQGQGYRYTF
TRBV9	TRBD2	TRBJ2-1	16	TGTGCCAGCAGCGTAGGCGGGGGGAGGGCCACTGGTGAGCAGTTCTTC	CASSVGGGRATGEQFF
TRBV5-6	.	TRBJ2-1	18	TGTGCCAGCAGCTTGTATCATAGCGAACCACCCGCTAACAATGAGCAGTTCTTC	CASSLYHSEPPANNEQFF
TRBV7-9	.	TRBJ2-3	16	TGTGCCAGCAGCTTTGACGGAGCGGATGTCCCAGATACGCAGTATTTT	CASSFDGADVPDTQYF